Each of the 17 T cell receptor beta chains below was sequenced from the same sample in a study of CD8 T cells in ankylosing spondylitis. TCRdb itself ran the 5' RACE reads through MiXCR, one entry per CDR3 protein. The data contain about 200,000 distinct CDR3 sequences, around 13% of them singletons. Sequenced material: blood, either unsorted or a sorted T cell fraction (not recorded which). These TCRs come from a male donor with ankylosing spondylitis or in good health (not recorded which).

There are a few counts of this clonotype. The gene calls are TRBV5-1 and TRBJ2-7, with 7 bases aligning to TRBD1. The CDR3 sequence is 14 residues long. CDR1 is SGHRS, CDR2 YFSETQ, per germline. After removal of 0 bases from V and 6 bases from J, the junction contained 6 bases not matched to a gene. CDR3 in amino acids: CASSLGQGGSEQYF. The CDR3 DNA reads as TGCGCCAGCAGCTTGGGACAGGGTGGAAGCGAGCAGTACTTC. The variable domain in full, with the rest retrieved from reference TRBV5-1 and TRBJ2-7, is KAGVTQTPRYLIKTRGQQVTLSCSPISGHRSVSWYQQTPGQGLQFLFEYFSETQRNKGNFPGRFSGRQFSNSRSEMNVSTLELGDSALYLCASSLGQGGSEQYFGPGTRLTVT.

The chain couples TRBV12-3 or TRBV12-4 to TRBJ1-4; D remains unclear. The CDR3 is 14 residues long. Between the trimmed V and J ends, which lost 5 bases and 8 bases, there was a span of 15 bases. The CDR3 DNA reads TGTGCCAGCAGTCCATCGGCTCTCACAGAAAAACTGTTTTTT. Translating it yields CASSPSALTEKLFF.

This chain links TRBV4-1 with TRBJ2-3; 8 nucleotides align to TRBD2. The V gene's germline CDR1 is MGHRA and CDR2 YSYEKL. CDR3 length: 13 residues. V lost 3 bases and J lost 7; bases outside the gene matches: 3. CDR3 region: CASSQRGENTQYF. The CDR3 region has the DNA TGCGCCAGCAGCCAGCGGGGGGAGAATACGCAGTATTTT.

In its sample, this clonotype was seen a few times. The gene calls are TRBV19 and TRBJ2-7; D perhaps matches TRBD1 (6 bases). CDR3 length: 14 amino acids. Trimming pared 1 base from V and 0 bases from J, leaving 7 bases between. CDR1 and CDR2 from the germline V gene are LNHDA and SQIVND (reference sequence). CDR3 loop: CASSIGDNSYEQYF. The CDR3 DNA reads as TGTGCCAGTAGTATAGGGGACAACTCCTACGAGCAGTACTTC.

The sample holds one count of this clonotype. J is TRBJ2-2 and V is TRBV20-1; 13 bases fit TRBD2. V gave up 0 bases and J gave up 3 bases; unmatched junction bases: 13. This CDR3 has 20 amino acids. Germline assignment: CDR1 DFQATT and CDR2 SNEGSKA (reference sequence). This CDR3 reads CSARDLNRLAGGGDTGELFF. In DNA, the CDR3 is TGCAGTGCTAGAGATCTCAATCGACTAGCGGGAGGCGGGGACACCGGGGAGCTGTTTTTT.

The CDR3 bases are TGCAGCGTTGACAGGGACACCGGGGAGCTGTTTTTT. It codes for CSVDRDTGELFF. V gene TRBV29-1 combines with J gene TRBJ2-2; possible D gene TRBD1, 5 bases. In germline, CDR1 is SQVTM, CDR2 ANQGSEA. V gave up 3 bases and J gave up 3 bases, with 5 bases separating them. The CDR3 contains 12 residues.

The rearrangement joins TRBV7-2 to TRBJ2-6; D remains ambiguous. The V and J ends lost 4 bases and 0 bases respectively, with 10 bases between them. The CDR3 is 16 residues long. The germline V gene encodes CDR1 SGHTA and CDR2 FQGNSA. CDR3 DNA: TGTGCCAGCAGCTCCCACAGCTTCTCTGGGGCCAACGTCCTGACTTTC. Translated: CASSSHSFSGANVLTF.

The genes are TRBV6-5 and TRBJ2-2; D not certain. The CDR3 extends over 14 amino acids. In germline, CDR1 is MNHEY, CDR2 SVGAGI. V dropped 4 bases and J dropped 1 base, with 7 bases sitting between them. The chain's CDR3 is CASSSLENTGELFF. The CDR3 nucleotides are TGTGCCAGCAGTTCCTTAGAGAACACCGGGGAGCTGTTTTTT.

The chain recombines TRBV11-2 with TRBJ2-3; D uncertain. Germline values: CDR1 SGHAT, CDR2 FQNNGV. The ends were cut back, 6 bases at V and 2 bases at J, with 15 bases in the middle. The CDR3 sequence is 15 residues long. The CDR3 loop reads CASRDLADFTDTQYF. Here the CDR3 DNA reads TGTGCCAGCAGAGACCTCGCGGATTTCACAGATACGCAGTATTTT.

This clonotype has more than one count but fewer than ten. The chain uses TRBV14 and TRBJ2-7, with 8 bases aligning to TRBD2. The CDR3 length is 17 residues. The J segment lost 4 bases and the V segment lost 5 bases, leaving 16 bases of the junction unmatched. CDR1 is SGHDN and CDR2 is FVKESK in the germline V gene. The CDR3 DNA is TGTGCCAGCAGCGTCAAGGCAGCGGGAGCGTTCGTATACGAGCAGTACTTC. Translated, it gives CASSVKAAGAFVYEQYF.

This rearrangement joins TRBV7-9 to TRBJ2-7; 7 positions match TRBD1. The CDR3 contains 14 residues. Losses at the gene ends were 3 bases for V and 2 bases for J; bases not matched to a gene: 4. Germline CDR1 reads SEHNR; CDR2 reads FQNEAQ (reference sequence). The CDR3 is CASSFNDRAYEQYF. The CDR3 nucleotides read TGTGCCAGCAGCTTCAATGACAGGGCCTACGAGCAGTACTTC.

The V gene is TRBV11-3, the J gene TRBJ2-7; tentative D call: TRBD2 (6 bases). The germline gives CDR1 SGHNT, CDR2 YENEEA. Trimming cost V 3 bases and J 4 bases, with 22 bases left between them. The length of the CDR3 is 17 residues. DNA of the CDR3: TGTGCCAGCAGCTTCCGAGGATGGGACTTCTTTCCTTACGAGCAGTACTTC. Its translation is CASSFRGWDFFPYEQYF.

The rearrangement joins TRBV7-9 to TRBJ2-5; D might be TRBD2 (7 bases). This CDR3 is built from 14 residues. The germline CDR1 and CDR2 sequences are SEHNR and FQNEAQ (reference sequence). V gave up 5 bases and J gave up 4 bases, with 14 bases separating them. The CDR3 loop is CASSEGGGPETQYF. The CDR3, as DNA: TGTGCCAGCAGCGAAGGGGGGGGGCCAGAGACCCAGTACTTC.

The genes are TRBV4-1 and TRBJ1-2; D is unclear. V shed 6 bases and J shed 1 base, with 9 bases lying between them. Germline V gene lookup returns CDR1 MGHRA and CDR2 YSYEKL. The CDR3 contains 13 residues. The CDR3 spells CASSFSLNYGYTF. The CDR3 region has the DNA TGCGCCAGCAGTTTCTCCCTTAACTATGGCTACACCTTC.

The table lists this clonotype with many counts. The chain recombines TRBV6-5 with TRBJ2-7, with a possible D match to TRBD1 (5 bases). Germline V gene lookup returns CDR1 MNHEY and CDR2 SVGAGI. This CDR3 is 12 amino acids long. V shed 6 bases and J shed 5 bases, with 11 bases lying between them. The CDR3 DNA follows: TGTGCCAGCAGAGCAGGGTACCACGAGCAGTACTTC. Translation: CASRAGYHEQYF.

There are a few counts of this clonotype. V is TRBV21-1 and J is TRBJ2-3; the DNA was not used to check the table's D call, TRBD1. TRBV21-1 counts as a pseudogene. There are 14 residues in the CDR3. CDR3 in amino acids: CASRWDGNTDTQYF. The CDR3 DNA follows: TGTGCCAGCCGCTGGGACGGTAACACAGATACGCAGTATTTT.

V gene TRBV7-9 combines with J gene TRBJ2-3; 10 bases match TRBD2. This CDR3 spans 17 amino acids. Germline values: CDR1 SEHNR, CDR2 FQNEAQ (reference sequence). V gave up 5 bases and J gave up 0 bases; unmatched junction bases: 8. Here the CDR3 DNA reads TGTGCCAGCAGCCCTCGTACTAGCGGGAAGAGCACAGATACGCAGTATTTT. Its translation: CASSPRTSGKSTDTQYF. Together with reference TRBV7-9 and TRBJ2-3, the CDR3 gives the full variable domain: DTGVSQNPRHKITKRGQNVTFRCDPISEHNRLYWYRQTLGQGPEFLTYFQNEAQLEKSRLLSDRFSAERPKGSFSTLEIQRTEQGDSAMYLCASSPRTSGKSTDTQYFGPGTRLTVL.